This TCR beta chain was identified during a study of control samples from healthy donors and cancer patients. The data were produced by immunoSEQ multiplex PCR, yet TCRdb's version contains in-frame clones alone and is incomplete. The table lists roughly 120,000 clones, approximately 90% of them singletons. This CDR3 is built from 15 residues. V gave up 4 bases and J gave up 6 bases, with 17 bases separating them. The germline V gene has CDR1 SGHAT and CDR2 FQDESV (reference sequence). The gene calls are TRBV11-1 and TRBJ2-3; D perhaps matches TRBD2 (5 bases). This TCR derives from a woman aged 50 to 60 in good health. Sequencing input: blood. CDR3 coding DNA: TGTGCCAGCAGCTACGGGGAGCGGATGGGGGATACGCAGTATTTT. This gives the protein CASSYGERMGDTQYF. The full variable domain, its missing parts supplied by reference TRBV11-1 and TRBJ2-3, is EAEVAQSPRYKITEKSQAVAFWCDPISGHATLYWYRQILGQGPELLVQFQDESVVDDSQLPKDRFSAERLKGVDSTLKIQPAELGDSAMYLCASSYGERMGDTQYFGPGTRLTVL.